This record looks at one T cell receptor (beta chain) sequence and its context. An equimolar mix of two oligonucleotides served as the beta constant-region primer for TRBC1 and TRBC2. Four rounds of PCR amplified the ligated cDNA using nested alpha and beta constant-region primers plus SP2. Ligation attached a single-stranded oligonucleotide with a 12-nucleotide UMI and the SP2 primer to the cDNA 3' end. TCRdb analysed the UMI-ligation and nested PCR reads with MiXCR anew, one entry per CDR3 protein. The profile shows more than 100,000 distinct CDR3 sequences, 35% to 40% of them singletons. Alpha and beta libraries were amplified separately from the second PCR onward. This sample stems from a study of naive and memory T cell subsets. CDR3 length equals 13 residues. The junction had 4 bases not matched to a gene; V was cut back by 5 bases and J by 7 bases. From germline, CDR1 is MNHEY and CDR2 SVGEGT.

The sample taken for sequencing was central memory CD4+ T cells from blood. The V and J genes are TRBV6-2 or TRBV6-3 and TRBJ2-1; TRBD2 agrees at 8 bases. The receptor's source is a human donor in good health. CDR3 nucleotide sequence: TGTGCCAGCAGTCCAGGGACTAGAAATGAGCAGTTCTTC. It is translated as CASSPGTRNEQFF.